Here is one TCR beta chain with its context. The antigen it binds to is not known. Within one base of it there is no much larger clone, and no base qualities were kept. This specimen's time point label, per the study, means: baseline before first vaccination. The sample's treatment or condition label, decoded: meningococcal conjugate vaccine given as trial control. Vaccinee samples came from UK trials COV001 and COV002, including a single-blind randomized controlled phase 2/3 trial of AZD1222 (ChAdOx1 nCoV-19) in healthy adults. For TCRbeta chain sequencing, PBMC samples from trial participants were taken at day 0 and at day 28 after the second dose. The CDR3 regions of human TCRbeta chains were subjected to immunosequencing. The original methods were these. Repertoire TCRs were matched against a reference library of SARS-CoV-2-specific TCRs generated with the MIRA antigen-specificity platform. Breadth was defined as the fraction of unique TCRs that were SARS-CoV-2-associated. Depth was defined as the fraction of total T cells that were SARS-CoV-2-associated. Each spike-specific TCR was assigned to its reactive spike region and to a CD4 or CD8 class using the MIRA data. Log10-transformed breadth and depth values were compared by one-way ANOVA with Sidak's multiple comparisons tests. TCRdb retrieved this table from immuneACCESS and kept in-frame rearrangements only. Not all clones are present; in checked studies, unresolved V genes account for under half, and no reason is known for the remainder. The DNA was the basis for D and trimming; V, J and clone size are from that table. The sample table records around 90,000 clones; around 91% of these occur just once. Around 5.5% of the sample belongs to the ten largest clones.

The data were obtained in a study of T cell responses to AZD1222 COVID-19 vaccine (dated by TCRdb to the early 2020s). About the study as a whole: TCR sequencing was performed for over 230 trial participants, of whom approximately 200 were given two doses of AZD1222 and roughly 25 were given two doses of MenACWY control vaccine. Trial participants were enrolled by age into 18-55, 56-69 and 70-plus year subgroups, with approximately 150, 30 and 60 TCR-sequenced participants respectively. What the work shows at the level of the full study, not this receptor alone: Participants were mostly white British, with more females than males. The authors suggested clonal diversity may have been underestimated. In the small 56-69-year group, the increase in depth fell short of significance, most likely because of low power. After two AZD1222 doses, both the breadth and the depth of spike-specific TCRs were significantly higher than at day 0 and than in MenACWY recipients. Reportedly, almost half of the unique spike-specific TCRs recognized epitopes lying outside the regions that are mutated in the B.1.351 and B.1.1.7 variants. CD4 TCRs associated with the vaccine covered the entire spike protein, and the dominant responses were in regions 160-218 and 743-854. Conclusions about previously exposed vaccinees are limited, since just a handful of AZD1222 recipients were seropositive for SARS-CoV-2 at baseline. Because no samples from the day 14 peak response were available, repertoires could be characterized only after the peak T cell response.

V loses 4 bases of germline sequence and J loses 6 bases, and the interval between the two ends is 17 bases. The germline V gene supplies CDR1 KGHDR and CDR2 SFDVKD. The CDR3 measures 15 amino acids from cysteine to phenylalanine. Only the CDR3 DNA stays, 45 bases, in frame from base 1. The starting material was peripheral blood, obtained on day 0 of MenACWY control vaccination. This sequence uses TRBV24-1 and TRBJ1-2; a weak D assignment points to TRBD1 (6 bases agree). The TCR comes from an adult in good health. Read as DNA, the sequence is TGTGCCACCAGTGAAAGAACAGGGTCGTTTGATGGCTACACCTTC. Its coded protein is CATSERTGSFDGYTF.